This TCR beta chain was obtained from a study of cytomegalovirus exposure and HLA in healthy donors. Findings and caveats of the study: In a later analysis, parvovirus B19, influenza, CMV and Epstein-Barr virus appeared linked to several top co-occurrence clusters. An analysis was carried out at a later point. It showed that HLA-associated TCR beta chains were more clonally expanded than equally common non-associated chains.

Germline CDR1 reads MNHNS; CDR2 reads SASEGT. The CDR3 extends over 14 amino acids. As concerns this clone: Its antigen remains unidentified.

Amplification used 60 Vbeta primers and 13 Jbeta primers. The table came from immunoSEQ multiplex PCR; TCRdb's copy has only in-frame clones and leaves some out. The sample carries around 200,000 clones, about 88% recorded once. The receptor's source is a woman aged 25 to 39 in good health and CMV-seronegative. The chain is built from TRBV6-1 and TRBJ2-5; no definite D call. The J call may not be correct, given that the DNA end is closer to TRBJ2-7. Input material: PBMCs. The chain's CDR3 is CASSEVPGSYEQYF. In DNA form, the CDR3 reads TGTGCCAGCAGTGAAGTTCCAGGCTCCTACGAGCAGTACTTC.